The clone carrying this T cell receptor (beta chain) was seen a single time. Its specificity is unknown. This record belongs to a study of OX40 agonist ivuxolimab in advanced cancers. Study context: As their treatment, patients were administered ivuxolimab, an agonistic anti-OX40 (CD134) antibody. Allowance was made for prior anti-PD-1, anti-PD-L1 or anti-CTLA-4 therapy, and about 40% had some. Patients enrolled in dose escalation were diagnosed with hepatocellular carcinoma, melanoma, renal cell or head and neck cancer. Study conclusions and caveats: Some nonresponders likewise displayed low normalized T-cell clonal expansion.

Method: immunoSEQ multiplex PCR; TCRdb's copy keeps in-frame clones and lacks some. The data hold 60,000 to 100,000 clones, with 94% observed a single time. CDR1 and CDR2 (germline): MNHEY, SVGAGI. The CDR3 is made up of 12 amino acids. V was cut by 5 bases and J by 3 bases, with 8 bases left in between. The chain links TRBV6-5 to TRBJ2-7, with D unclear. The TCR sequence derives from an adult with an advanced solid tumor such as melanoma, head and neck, liver or kidney cancer. Sample: CD4+ or CD8+ T cells sorted from blood, taken in a trial of the OX40 agonist ivuxolimab. The chain's CDR3 is CASSTSGYEQYF. CDR3 nucleotide sequence: TGTGCCAGCAGTACGAGTGGCTACGAGCAGTACTTC.